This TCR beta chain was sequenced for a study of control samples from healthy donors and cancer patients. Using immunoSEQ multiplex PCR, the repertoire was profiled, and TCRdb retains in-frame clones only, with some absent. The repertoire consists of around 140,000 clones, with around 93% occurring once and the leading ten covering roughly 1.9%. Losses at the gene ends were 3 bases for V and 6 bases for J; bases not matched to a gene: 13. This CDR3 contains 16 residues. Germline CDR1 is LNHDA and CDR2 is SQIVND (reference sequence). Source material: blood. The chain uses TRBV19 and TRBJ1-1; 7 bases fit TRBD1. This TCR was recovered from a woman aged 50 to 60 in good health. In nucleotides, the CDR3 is TGTGCCAGTAGTATCCCGACAGGGACCCTGAGGCCTGAAGCTTTCTTT. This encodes CASSIPTGTLRPEAFF.